The 8 T cell receptor beta chains below come from one sample, sequenced in a study of T cell repertoires in cytomegalovirus infection (dated by TCRdb to about 2019). These receptors are not linked to any known antigen. Read against the paper, the sample's treatment or condition label means: in vitro stimulation with specific CMV peptide epitopes to enrich CMV-specific T cells. The instrument given in TCRdb is Illumina HiSeq 1500. TCRdb reran the public reads through fastp at Q25 and MiXCR, keeping productive beta chains. Rows are unified per CDR3 protein, each entry keeping the most common DNA and genes. In this sample the table shows around 800,000 distinct CDR3 sequences, around a third of which occur a single time. The top ten clonotypes cover over 10% of the sample. Sequencing used cultured CD8+ T cells from PBMCs, obtained from culture after CMV antigen stimulation. Every receptor here comes from a human donor in good health (CMV status not recorded). Some clones in this sample may be carry-over from other donors' samples.

Only a few counts were recorded for this clonotype. This sequence joins TRBV7-9 and TRBJ2-3, with D possibly matching TRBD2 (6 bases). The CDR3 covers 15 residues. In germline, CDR1 is SEHNR, CDR2 FQNEAQ (reference sequence). Trimming cost V 5 bases and J 2 bases, with 14 bases left between them. The CDR3 protein is CASSHSREITDTQYF. The CDR3 DNA is TGTGCCAGCAGCCATTCGCGGGAAATCACAGATACGCAGTATTTT. Looking up the rest from reference TRBV7-9 and TRBJ2-3 gives the full variable domain: DTGVSQNPRHKITKRGQNVTFRCDPISEHNRLYWYRQTLGQGPEFLTYFQNEAQLEKSRLLSDRFSAERPKGSFSTLEIQRTEQGDSAMYLCASSHSREITDTQYFGPGTRLTVL.

A few counts support this clonotype. The gene calls are TRBV7-9 and TRBJ2-1; D tentatively fits TRBD1 or TRBD2 (5 bases each). CDR3 length: 14 amino acids. Germline V lookup: CDR1 SEHNR, CDR2 FQNEAQ (reference sequence). Trimming took off 4 bases at V and 8 bases at J, with 15 bases between the two ends. CDR3 coding DNA: TGTGCCAGCAGCTGGGACCCTCAGAGGGATGAGCAGTTCTTC. Encoded protein: CASSWDPQRDEQFF.

V and J are TRBV6-2 or TRBV6-3 and TRBJ1-2, with TRBD1 matching 10 bases. This CDR3 spans 17 amino acids. Per the germline V gene, CDR1 is MNHEY and CDR2 is SVGEGT. V lost 4 bases to trimming and J lost 3 bases; unmatched junction nucleotides: 11. Here the CDR3 reads CASSSGDRGRRDYGYTF. The CDR3 DNA reads TGTGCCAGCAGTTCCGGAGACAGGGGGCGCCGGGACTATGGCTACACCTTC.

The genes are TRBV6-1 and TRBJ1-2; 7 bases match TRBD1. Germline CDR1 and CDR2: MNHNS and SASEGT. This CDR3 is built from 15 residues. Trimming took 2 bases from V and 5 from J; bases not matched to a gene: 8. This CDR3 reads CASSETTGNRYGYTF. CDR3 bases: TGTGCCAGCAGTGAAACGACAGGGAATCGTTATGGCTACACCTTC.

On this clonotype: A read error may account for a junction end that differs from germline. The V gene is TRBV27, the J gene TRBJ2-7; TRBD1 matches at 7 bases. This CDR3 region has 11 residues. CDR1 and CDR2 from the germline V gene are MNHEY and SMNVEV (reference sequence). The CDR3 protein is CASWDSRTLNF. CDR3 nucleotide sequence: TGTGCCAGCTGGGACAGCCGAACTTTGAACTTC.

This clonotype appeared a few times. The chain joins TRBV7-6 to TRBJ2-7; TRBD1 is a possible D gene (6 bases). The V and J ends lost 5 bases and 3 bases respectively, with 11 bases between them. Germline V CDR1 and CDR2: SGHVS, FNYEAQ. The CDR3 is made up of 13 amino acids. The CDR3 DNA reads as TGTGCCAGCAGCCAGGGGTGGAGCTACGAGCAGTACTTC. Translated, it gives CASSQGWSYEQYF.

The chain is built from TRBV19 and TRBJ1-5; D is unclear. From germline, CDR1 is LNHDA and CDR2 SQIVND (reference sequence). The CDR3 is 13 residues long. V was pared by 7 bases and J by 8 bases, with 15 bases between. The DNA of the CDR3 is TGTGCCAGTACACTCGCGGGGTTGGAGCCCCAGCATTTT. Translated, it gives CASTLAGLEPQHF.

In its sample, this clonotype was seen a few times. The chain joins TRBV12-3 or TRBV12-4 to TRBJ1-2; 7 bases align to TRBD1. CDR3 size: 14 residues. Germline trimming cut 8 bases from V and 1 base from J; bases unmatched to any gene: 7. The CDR3 DNA sequence: TGTGCCAGCTCGCAGGGGGGACTTAACTATGGCTACACCTTC. Protein sequence: CASSQGGLNYGYTF.